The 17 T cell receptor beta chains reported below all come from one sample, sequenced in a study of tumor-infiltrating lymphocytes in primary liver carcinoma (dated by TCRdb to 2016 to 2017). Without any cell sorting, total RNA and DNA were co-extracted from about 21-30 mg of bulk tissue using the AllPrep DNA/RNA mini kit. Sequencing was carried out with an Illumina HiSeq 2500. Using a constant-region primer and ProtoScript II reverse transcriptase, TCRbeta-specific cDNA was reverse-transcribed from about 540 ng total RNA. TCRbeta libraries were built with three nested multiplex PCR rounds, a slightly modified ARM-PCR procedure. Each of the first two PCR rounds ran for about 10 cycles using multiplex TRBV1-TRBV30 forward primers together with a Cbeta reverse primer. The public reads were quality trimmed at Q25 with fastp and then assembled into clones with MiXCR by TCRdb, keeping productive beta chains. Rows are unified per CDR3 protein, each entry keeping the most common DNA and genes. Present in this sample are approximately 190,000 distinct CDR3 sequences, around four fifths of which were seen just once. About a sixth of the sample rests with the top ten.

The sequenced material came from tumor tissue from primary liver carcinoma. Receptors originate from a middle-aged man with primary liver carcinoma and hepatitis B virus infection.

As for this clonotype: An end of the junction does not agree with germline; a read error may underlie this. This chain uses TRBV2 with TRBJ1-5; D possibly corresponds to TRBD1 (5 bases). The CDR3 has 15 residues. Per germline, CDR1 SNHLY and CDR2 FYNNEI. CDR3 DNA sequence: TGTGCCAACAGTACTACGGGACTTCCCAATCAGCCCCAGCATTTT. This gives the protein CANSTTGLPNQPQHF. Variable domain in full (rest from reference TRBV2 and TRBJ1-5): EPEVTQTPSHQVTQMGQEVILRCVPISNHLYFYWYRQILGQKVEFLVSFYNNEISEKSEIFDDQFSVERPDGSNFTLKIRSTKLEDSAMYFCANSTTGLPNQPQHFGDGTRLSIL.

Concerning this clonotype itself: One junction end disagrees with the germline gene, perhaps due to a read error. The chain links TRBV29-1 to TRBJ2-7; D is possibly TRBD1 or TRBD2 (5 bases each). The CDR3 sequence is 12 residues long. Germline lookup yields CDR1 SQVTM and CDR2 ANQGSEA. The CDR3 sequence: CIVERDDYEQYF. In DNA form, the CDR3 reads TGCATCGTTGAAAGGGACGACTACGAGCAGTACTTC.

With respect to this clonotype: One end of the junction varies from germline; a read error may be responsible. The CDR3 protein is CASNQDLDQGPINEHFF. In DNA, the CDR3 is TGCGCCAGCAACCAAGATTTGGACCAGGGACCTATCAATGAGCATTTCTTC. The chain has TRBV4-3 and TRBJ2-1; either TRBD1 or TRBD2 may fit D (5 bases each). Germline V gives CDR1 LGHNA, CDR2 YSLEER. This CDR3 region has 17 residues.

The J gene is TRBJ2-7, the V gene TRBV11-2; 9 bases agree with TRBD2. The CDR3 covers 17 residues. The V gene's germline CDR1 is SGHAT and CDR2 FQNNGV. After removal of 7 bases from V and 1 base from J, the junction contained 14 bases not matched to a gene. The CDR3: CASIRGLARGWSYEQYF. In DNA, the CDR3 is TGTGCCAGCATACGAGGACTAGCGAGAGGGTGGTCCTACGAGCAGTACTTC.

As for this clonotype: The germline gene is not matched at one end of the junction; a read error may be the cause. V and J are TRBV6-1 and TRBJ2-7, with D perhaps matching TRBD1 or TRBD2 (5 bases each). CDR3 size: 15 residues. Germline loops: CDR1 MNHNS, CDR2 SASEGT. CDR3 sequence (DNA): TGTGCCAGCAGTCTTGGGACGGTGGGCTCCTATGAGCAGTACTTC. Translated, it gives CASSLGTVGSYEQYF.

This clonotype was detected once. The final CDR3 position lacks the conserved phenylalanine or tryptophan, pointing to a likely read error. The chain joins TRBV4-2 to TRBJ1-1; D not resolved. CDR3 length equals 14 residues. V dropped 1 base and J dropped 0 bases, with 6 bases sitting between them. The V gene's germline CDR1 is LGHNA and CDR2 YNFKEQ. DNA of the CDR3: TGTGCCAGCAGCCAAGGCGCGTTGAACACTGAAGCTTTCTCT. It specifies CASSQGALNTEAFS.

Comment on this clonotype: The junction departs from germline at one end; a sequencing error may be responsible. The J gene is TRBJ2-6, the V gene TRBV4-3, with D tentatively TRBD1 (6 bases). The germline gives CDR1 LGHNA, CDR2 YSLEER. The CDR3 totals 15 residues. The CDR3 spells CASSRGTPGTKVLTF. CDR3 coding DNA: TGCGCCAGCAGCCGGGGGACACCTGGGACCAAAGTCCTGACTTTC.

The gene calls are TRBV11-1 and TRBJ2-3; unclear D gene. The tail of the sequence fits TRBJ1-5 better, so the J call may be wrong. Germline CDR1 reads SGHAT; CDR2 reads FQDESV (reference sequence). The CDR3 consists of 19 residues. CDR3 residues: CASSSWGSSVGAHTDTQHF. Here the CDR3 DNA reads TGTGCCAGCAGCTCTTGGGGAAGCTCTGTTGGAGCCCACACAGATACGCAGCATTTT.

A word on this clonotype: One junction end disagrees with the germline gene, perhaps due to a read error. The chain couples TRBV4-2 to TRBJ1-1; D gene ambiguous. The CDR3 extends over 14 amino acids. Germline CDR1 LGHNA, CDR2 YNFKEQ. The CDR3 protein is CASRTNQRGAEGFF. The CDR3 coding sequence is TGTGCCAGCAGGACAAACCAGAGAGGCGCTGAAGGTTTCTTT.

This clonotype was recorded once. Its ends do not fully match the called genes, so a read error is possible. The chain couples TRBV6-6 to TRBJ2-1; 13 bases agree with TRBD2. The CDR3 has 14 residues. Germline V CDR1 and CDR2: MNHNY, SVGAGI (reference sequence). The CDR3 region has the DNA TGTGCCAGGCGGACTAGCGGGAGTTCAAATGAGCAATTCTTC. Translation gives CARRTSGSSNEQFF.

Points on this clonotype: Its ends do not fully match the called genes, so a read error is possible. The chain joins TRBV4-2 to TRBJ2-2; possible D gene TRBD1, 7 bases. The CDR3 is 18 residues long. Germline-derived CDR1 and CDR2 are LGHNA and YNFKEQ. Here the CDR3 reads CARSQYHWTGGYTGELFF. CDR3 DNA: TGCGCCCGCAGCCAATATCATTGGACAGGAGGGTACACCGGGGAGCTGTTTTTT.

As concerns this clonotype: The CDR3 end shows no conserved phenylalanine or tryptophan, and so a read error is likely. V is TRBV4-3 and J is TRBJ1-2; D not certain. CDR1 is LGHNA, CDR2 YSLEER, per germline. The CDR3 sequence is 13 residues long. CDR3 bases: TGCCCCAGCAGCCAAGAGGCCAACTATGGGTACACCTTA. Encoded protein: CPSSQEANYGYTL.

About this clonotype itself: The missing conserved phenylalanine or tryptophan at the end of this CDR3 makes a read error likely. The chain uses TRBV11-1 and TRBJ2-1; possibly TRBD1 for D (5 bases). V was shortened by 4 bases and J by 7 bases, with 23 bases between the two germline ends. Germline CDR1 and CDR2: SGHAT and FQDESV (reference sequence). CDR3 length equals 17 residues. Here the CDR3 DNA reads TGTGCCAGCAGCTCAAAAGGGATGAACAGGTTGTTTAATGAGCAGTTCTTA. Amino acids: CASSSKGMNRLFNEQFL.

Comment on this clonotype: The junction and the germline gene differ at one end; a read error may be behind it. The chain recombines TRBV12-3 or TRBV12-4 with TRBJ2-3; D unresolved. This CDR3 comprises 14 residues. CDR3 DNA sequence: TGTGCCAGCAGTTTAGCGTCCGCTGGGGATACGCAATATTTT. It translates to CASSLASAGDTQYF.

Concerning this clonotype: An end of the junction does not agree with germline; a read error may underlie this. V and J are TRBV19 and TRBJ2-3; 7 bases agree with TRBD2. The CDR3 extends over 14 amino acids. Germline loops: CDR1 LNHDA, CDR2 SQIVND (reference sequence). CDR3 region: CVSSSGFSIDTQYF. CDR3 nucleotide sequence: TGTGTCAGTAGTAGCGGGTTTAGCATAGATACGCAGTATTTT.

The chain's CDR3 is CASSPIASDTQYF. Here the CDR3 DNA reads TGTGCCAGCTCACCTATAGCGTCGGATACGCAGTATTTT. This chain uses TRBV18 with TRBJ2-3; D may be TRBD2 (5 bases). Germline assignment: CDR1 KGHSH and CDR2 LQKENI. The CDR3 runs to 13 residues. The V end lost 3 bases, the J end lost 6 bases, and 10 bases lay between the germline ends.

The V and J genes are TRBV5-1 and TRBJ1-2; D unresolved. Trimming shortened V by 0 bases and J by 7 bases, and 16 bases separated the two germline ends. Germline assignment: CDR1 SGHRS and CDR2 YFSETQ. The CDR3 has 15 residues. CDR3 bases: TGCGCCAGCAGCTTGGCCGGAGGAGAGGACTTTGGCTACACCTTC. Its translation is CASSLAGGEDFGYTF.